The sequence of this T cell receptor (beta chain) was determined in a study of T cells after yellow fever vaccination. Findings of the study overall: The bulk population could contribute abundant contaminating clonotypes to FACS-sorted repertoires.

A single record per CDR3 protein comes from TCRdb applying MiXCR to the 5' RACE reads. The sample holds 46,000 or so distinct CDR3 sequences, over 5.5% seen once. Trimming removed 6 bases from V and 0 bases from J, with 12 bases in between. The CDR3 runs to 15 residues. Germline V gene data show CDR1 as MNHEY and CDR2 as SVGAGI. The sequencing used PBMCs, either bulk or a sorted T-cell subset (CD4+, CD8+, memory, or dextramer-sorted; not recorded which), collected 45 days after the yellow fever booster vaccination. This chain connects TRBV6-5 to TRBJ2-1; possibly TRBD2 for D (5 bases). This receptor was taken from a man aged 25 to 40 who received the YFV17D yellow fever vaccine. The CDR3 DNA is TGTGCCAGCAGACACTTAGGGAGCTCCTACAATGAGCAGTTCTTC. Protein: CASRHLGSSYNEQFF.